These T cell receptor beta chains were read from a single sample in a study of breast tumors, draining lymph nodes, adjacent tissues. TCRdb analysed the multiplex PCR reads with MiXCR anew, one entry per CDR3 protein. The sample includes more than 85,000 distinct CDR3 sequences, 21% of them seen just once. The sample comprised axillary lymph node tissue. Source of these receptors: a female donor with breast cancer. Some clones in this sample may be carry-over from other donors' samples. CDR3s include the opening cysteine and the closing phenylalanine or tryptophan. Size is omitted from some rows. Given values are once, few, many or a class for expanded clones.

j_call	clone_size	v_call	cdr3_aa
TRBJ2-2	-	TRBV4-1	CAGSQGQTNTGELFF
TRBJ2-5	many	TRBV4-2	CASSQGGAREETQYF
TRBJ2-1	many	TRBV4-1	CASSQDVLFNEQFF
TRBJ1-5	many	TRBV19	CASSPQQGNQPQHF
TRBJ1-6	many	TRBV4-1	CASSQWTGENSPLHF
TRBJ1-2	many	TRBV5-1	CASSLGQGRNYGYTF
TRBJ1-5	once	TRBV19	CASIPGQGGQPQHF
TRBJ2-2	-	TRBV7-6	CASSRGVQGANTGELFF
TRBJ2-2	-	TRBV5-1	CASRDQGYTGELFF
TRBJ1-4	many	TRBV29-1	CSVGPGTPNEKLFF
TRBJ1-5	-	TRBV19	CASPQYRSGVGSGNQPQHF
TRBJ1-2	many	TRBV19	CASSQGQGYTF
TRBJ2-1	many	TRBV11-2	CASSPRTGLLIYNEQFF
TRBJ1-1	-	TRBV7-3	CASSLDRNTEAFF
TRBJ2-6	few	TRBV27	CASSSPGLGPGANVLTF
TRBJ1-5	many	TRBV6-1	CASRSGSYSNQPQHF
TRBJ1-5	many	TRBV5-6	CASSFEGQPQHF
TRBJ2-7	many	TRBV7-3	CASSLTADYEQYF
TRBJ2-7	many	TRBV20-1	CSARGSGTKVEYF
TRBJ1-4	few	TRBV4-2	CASSVKGGAGEKLFF
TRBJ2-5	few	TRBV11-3	CAGSSPGQETQYF
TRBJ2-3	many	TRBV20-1	CSARTGGEGRVDTQYF
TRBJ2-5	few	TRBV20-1	CSARGGGLQETQYF
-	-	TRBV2	CASRVEGEAFF
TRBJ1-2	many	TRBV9	CASSVSGYGYTF
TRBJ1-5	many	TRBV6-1	CASSEPQGNQPQHF
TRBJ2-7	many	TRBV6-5	CASSYSGWLAGYEQYF
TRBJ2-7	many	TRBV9	CASSASTGNYEQYF
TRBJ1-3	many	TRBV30	CAWSVKSTGNTIYF
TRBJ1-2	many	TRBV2	CASSKDRTNYGYTF
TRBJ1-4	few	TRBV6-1	CATEDRRSLATNEKLFF
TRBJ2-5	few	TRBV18	CASSPVGGEETQYF
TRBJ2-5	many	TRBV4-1	CASSLRQLQETQYF
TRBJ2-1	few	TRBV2	CASSPGTSGVYNEQLF
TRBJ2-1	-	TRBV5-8	CAGSFQGGWFF
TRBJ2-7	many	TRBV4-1	CASSPIGDSIYEQYF
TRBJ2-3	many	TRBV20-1	CSARDHRLAGNTQYF
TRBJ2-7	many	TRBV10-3	CAISGTGPGYEQYF
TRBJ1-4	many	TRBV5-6	CASSSGHGEKLFF
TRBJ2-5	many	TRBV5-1	CASSWKPSGTEKETQYF
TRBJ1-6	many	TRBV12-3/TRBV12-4	CASSFKGNSPLHF
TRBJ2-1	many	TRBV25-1	CASSRGRTEVQFF
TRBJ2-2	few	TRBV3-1	CASSHLGNTGELFF
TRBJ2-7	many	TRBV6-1	CASSNALRQGPQGGQYF
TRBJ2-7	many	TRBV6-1	CASSVEASGSSSYEQYF
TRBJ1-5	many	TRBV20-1	CSARTGGSNQPQHF
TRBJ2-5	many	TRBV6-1	CASSERGGETQYF
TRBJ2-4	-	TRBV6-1	CASSEHPQGGNIQYF
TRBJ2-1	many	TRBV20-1	CSESPGTTINEQFF
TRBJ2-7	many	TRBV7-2	CASSVDFYEQYF
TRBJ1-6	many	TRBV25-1	CASSVLNSPLHF
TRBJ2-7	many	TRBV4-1	CASSQEFPAVYEQYF
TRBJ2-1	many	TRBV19	CASSAAGRSSYNEQFF